This is a list of T cell receptor beta chains from one sample in a study of blood T cell repertoires in COVID-19. Repertoires were generated with immunoSEQ multiplex PCR, while TCRdb's copy carries only in-frame clones and drops some. The sample contains 50,000 to 55,000 clones, about four fifths of which appear only once. Material for sequencing was peripheral blood. The receptors derive from a man older than 75 with COVID-19, enrolled during active disease. CDR3s include the opening cysteine and the closing phenylalanine or tryptophan. A D gene is named only where the DNA matches it firmly. Rows give clone size only sometimes, using once, few, many, or a class for an expanded clone.

clone_size j_call v_call d_call cdr3_nt cdr3_aa
NA TRBJ2-2 TRBV18 TRBD1 TGTGCCAGCTCGAGGGGACAGGGTAGCACCGGGGAGCTGTTTTTT CASSRGQGSTGELFF
NA TRBJ2-1 TRBV7-9 TRBD2 TGTGCCAGCAGCTTAGGGAGAGGGACTAGCGGGAGTGAGGAGCAGTTCTTC CASSLGRGTSGSEEQFF
NA TRBJ2-1 TRBV7-2 TRBD1 TGTGCCAGCAGCTTAGCCCCGACAGGGACCAATGAGCAGTTCTTC CASSLAPTGTNEQFF
NA TRBJ1-5 TRBV27 NA TGTGCCAGCAGTTCGATACAGGGTGGAGGCAATCAGCCCCAGCATTTT CASSSIQGGGNQPQHF
NA TRBJ1-5 TRBV10-3 TRBD1 TGTGCCATCGGACAGGGCTACAATCAGCCCCAGCATTTT CAIGQGYNQPQHF
once TRBJ1-4 TRBV19 TRBD1 TGTGCCAGTAACTCTAGGGGGCGCGACGAAAAACTGTTTTTT CASNSRGRDEKLFF
few TRBJ1-2 TRBV19 TRBD1 TGTGCCAGTGACGGACAGGGTTGGGGCTACACCTTC CASDGQGWGYTF
NA TRBJ1-5 TRBV19 TRBD1 TGTGCCAGTAGTACAGGGACAGGTTGGGACAATCAGCCCCAGCATTTT CASSTGTGWDNQPQHF
few TRBJ1-1 TRBV29-1 TRBD1 TGCAGCGCCCTACAGGGGGCCGGGTCGACTGAAGCTTTCTTT CSALQGAGSTEAFF
NA TRBJ1-3 TRBV30 NA TGTGCCTGGAGTAACCTCAGGGGCTCTGGAAACACCATATATTTT CAWSNLRGSGNTIYF
NA TRBJ1-2 TRBV2 NA TGTGCCAGCAGGACGGAAGGGGGAAGGGGCTACACCTTC CASRTEGGRGYTF
NA TRBJ1-2 TRBV6-5 NA TGTGCCAGCAGTCCAGAGCCGGGACAAACATATGGCTACACCTTC CASSPEPGQTYGYTF
NA TRBJ1-1 TRBV3-1/TRBV3-2 TRBD1 TGTGCCAGCAGTCGACAGGGTCGGAACACTGAAGCTTTCTTT CASSRQGRNTEAFF
NA TRBJ1-5 TRBV19 TRBD1 TGTGCCAGTAGTACCCCTGGGGCAGGGGGCCCCAATCAGCCCCAGCATTTT CASSTPGAGGPNQPQHF
few TRBJ2-7 TRBV12-5 NA TGTGCTAGTGGACCTATACGGGACGGGACTTCCTACGAGCAGTACTTC CASGPIRDGTSYEQYF
NA TRBJ2-2 TRBV7-9 NA TGTGCCAGCAGCTTAGCTATCGGGGGAACCGGGGAGCTGTTTTTT CASSLAIGGTGELFF
NA TRBJ1-2 TRBV6-5 NA TGTGCCAGCAGTCCCCCAGGGTCGCACTATGGCTACACCTTC CASSPPGSHYGYTF
NA TRBJ1-3 TRBV6-5 NA TGTGCCAGCAGTTACGAGGGGGTCGGAAACACCATATATTTT CASSYEGVGNTIYF
NA TRBJ1-5 TRBV16 TRBD1 TGTGCCAGCAGCCACGGGACAGGGAAACAGCCCCAGCATTTT CASSHGTGKQPQHF
NA TRBJ1-1 TRBV12-3/TRBV12-4 NA TGTGCCAGCAGTTTTCAGGGGAGCACTGAAGCTTTCTTT CASSFQGSTEAFF
NA TRBJ2-2 TRBV4-1 TRBD2 TGCGCCAGCAGCCAAGAACTAGCGGGGGGAAACACCGGGGAGCTGTTTTTT CASSQELAGGNTGELFF
NA TRBJ2-4 TRBV4-3 NA TGCGCCAGCAGCCAAGACGGCGGGTTAAACATTCAGTACTTC CASSQDGGLNIQYF
NA TRBJ2-2 TRBV4-3 NA TGCGCCAGCAGCCCACTCCCTAGCTCCAAGACGAACACCGGGGAGCTGTTTTTT CASSPLPSSKTNTGELFF